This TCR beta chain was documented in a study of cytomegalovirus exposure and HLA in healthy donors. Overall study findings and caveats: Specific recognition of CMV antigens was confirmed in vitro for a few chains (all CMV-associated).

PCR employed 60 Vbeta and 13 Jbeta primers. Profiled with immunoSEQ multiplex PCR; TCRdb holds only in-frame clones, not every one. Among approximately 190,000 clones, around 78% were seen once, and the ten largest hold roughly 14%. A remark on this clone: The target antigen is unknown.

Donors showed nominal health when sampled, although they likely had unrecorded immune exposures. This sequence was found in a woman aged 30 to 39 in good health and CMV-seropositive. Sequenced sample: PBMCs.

The CDR3 protein is CASSATGQLLSGANVLTF. The CDR3 bases are TGCGCCAGCAGCGCTACGGGACAGTTGCTCTCTGGGGCCAACGTCCTGACTTTC. The gene calls are TRBV5-1 and TRBJ2-6; TRBD1 agrees at 7 bases. After removal of 4 bases from V and 0 bases from J, the junction contained 10 bases not matched to a gene. Germline-derived CDR1 and CDR2 are SGHRS and YFSETQ. The CDR3 loop spans 18 amino acids.